Listed below are T cell receptor beta chains from one sample, sequenced in a study of blood T cell repertoires in COVID-19. Measured with immunoSEQ multiplex PCR; TCRdb has only the in-frame clones, and not every one. The table includes around 390,000 clones, about 86% detected once. Sample: PBMCs or T cells enriched from blood (not recorded which). The receptor set was obtained from a woman aged 45 to 65 who had recovered from COVID-19. The CDR3 runs from the conserved cysteine through the conserved F or W. D genes are given only for firm matches. Clone size is not always given. Where it is, it says once, few, many or a class for expanded clones.

>13|TRBD1|TRBV24-1|TRBJ1-5|NA
CATTRQGPQPQHF
TGTGCCACCACGCGACAGGGGCCGCAGCCCCAGCATTTT
>15|NA|TRBV10-3|TRBJ1-5|NA
CAISRGSDGNQPQHF
TGTGCCATAAGTAGGGGTTCGGACGGCAATCAGCCCCAGCATTTT
>12|NA|TRBV28|TRBJ1-1|NA
CASKATDTEAFF
TGTGCCAGCAAAGCCACGGACACTGAAGCTTTCTTT
>16|TRBD2|TRBV3-1/TRBV3-2|TRBJ2-3|once
CASSQVSGALTDTQYF
TGTGCCAGCAGCCAAGTTAGCGGGGCTCTCACAGATACGCAGTATTTT
>14|NA|TRBV6-5|TRBJ1-1|NA
CASLVYGGATEAFF
TGTGCCAGCCTCGTGTATGGGGGGGCCACTGAAGCTTTCTTT
>14|NA|TRBV5-3|TRBJ1-2|NA
CARSLSEGNYGYTF
TGTGCCAGAAGCTTGTCTGAGGGAAACTATGGCTACACCTTC
>13|NA|TRBV10-2|TRBJ1-5|NA
CASSLPGGQPQHF
TGCGCCAGCAGCCTACCGGGGGGACAGCCCCAGCATTTT
>17|NA|TRBV21-1|TRBJ1-1|NA
CASSKGGGRGFGTEAFF
TGTGCCAGCAGCAAAGGCGGCGGCAGGGGGTTCGGTACTGAAGCTTTCTTT
>15|TRBD1|TRBV5-8|TRBJ2-7|NA
CASSFLTGTGSGQYF
TGTGCCAGCAGCTTTTTGACCGGGACAGGGAGCGGGCAGTACTTC
>13|NA|TRBV19|TRBJ1-5|NA
CATEQGTNQPQHF
TGTGCCACCGAACAGGGAACCAATCAGCCCCAGCATTTT
>15|NA|TRBV7-6|TRBJ2-7|NA
CASSLAPGQSYEQYF
TGTGCCAGCAGCTTAGCTCCTGGGCAGTCCTACGAGCAGTACTTC
>15|TRBD2|TRBV15|TRBJ2-5|NA
CATSREASAGETQYF
TGTGCCACCAGCAGAGAAGCCTCAGCGGGGGAGACCCAGTACTTC
>15|TRBD1|TRBV28|TRBJ1-2|few
CASTLSRGQDYGYTF
TGTGCCAGCACTCTGTCTAGGGGGCAGGACTATGGCTACACCTTC
>11|TRBD1|TRBV29-1|TRBJ1-1|few
CSAERQGESFF
TGCAGCGCCGAAAGACAGGGTGAGTCTTTCTTT
>16|NA|TRBV9|TRBJ1-4|NA
CASSVGGGTFSEKLFF
TGTGCCAGCAGCGTAGGAGGTGGTACCTTTAGCGAAAAACTGTTTTTT
>13|TRBD1|TRBV30|TRBJ1-1|NA
CAWRTGGNTEAFF
TGTGCCTGGCGGACAGGGGGCAACACTGAAGCTTTCTTT
>17|TRBD2|TRBV30|TRBJ2-1|NA
CAWSVLPLAGSYNEQFF
TGTGCCTGGAGTGTACTCCCCTTAGCGGGGAGTTACAATGAGCAGTTCTTC
>14|TRBD1|TRBV30|TRBJ1-1|NA
CAWSVTGPNTEAFF
TGTGCCTGGAGTGTGACAGGGCCGAACACTGAAGCTTTCTTT